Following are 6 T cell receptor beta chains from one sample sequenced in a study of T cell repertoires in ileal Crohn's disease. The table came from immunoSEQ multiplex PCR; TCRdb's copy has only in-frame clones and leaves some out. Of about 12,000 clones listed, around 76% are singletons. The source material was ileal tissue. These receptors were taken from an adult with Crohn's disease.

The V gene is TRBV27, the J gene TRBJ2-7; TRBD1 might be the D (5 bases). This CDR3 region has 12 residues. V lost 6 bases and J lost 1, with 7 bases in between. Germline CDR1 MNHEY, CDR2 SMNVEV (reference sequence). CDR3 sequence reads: CASRDNSYEQYF. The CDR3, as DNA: TGTGCCAGCAGGGACAATTCCTACGAGCAGTACTTC.

The CDR3 loop is CASSQVDLTHFGEAFF. The CDR3 nucleotides are TGCGCCAGCAGCCAAGTAGATCTTACCCACTTCGGTGAAGCTTTCTTT. J is TRBJ1-1 and V is TRBV4-1, with D unclear. Germline loops: CDR1 MGHRA, CDR2 YSYEKL. Trimming took 1 base from V and 7 from J, leaving 19 bases between them. The CDR3 extends over 16 amino acids.

CDR3 in DNA: TGCGCCAGCAGCTTGGCCGACAGGGTTAATGAAAAACTGTTTTTT. Its translation is CASSLADRVNEKLFF. This chain connects TRBV5-1 to TRBJ1-4; 7 bases match TRBD1. J was trimmed by 4 bases and V by 0 bases; bases with no gene match: 3. CDR1 is SGHRS and CDR2 is YFSETQ in the germline V gene. This CDR3 region has 15 residues.

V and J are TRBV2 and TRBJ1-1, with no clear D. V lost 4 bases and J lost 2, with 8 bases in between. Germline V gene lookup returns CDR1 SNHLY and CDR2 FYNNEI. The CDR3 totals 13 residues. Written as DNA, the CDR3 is TGTGCCAGCAGTGTCCGTCCCAACACTGAAGCTTTCTTT. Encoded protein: CASSVRPNTEAFF.

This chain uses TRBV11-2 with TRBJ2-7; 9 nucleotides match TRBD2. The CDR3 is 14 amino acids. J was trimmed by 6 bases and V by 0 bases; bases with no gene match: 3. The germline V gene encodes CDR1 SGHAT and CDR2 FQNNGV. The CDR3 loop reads CASSLERGGLEQYF. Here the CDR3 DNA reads TGTGCCAGCAGCTTAGAGCGGGGGGGCCTCGAGCAGTACTTC.

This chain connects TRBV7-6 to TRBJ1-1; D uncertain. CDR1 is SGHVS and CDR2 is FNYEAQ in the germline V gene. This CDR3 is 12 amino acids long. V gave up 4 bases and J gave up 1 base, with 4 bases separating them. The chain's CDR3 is CASSSWNTEAFF. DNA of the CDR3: TGTGCCAGCAGCTCGTGGAACACTGAAGCTTTCTTT.